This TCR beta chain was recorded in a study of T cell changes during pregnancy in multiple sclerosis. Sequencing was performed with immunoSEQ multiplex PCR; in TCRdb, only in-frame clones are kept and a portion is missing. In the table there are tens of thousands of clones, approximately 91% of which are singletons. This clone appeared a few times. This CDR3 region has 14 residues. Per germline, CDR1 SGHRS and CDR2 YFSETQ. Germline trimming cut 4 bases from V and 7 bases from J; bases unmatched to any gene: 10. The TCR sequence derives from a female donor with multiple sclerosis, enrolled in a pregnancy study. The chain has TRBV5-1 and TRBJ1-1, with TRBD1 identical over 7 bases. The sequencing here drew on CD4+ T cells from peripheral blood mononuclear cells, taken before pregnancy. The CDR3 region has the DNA TGCGCCAGCAGCCCTGACAGGGAAGGAGGTGAAGCTTTCTTT. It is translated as CASSPDREGGEAFF. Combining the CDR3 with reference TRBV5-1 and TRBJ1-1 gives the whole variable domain KAGVTQTPRYLIKTRGQQVTLSCSPISGHRSVSWYQQTPGQGLQFLFEYFSETQRNKGNFPGRFSGRQFSNSRSEMNVSTLELGDSALYLCASSPDREGGEAFFGQGTRLTVV.